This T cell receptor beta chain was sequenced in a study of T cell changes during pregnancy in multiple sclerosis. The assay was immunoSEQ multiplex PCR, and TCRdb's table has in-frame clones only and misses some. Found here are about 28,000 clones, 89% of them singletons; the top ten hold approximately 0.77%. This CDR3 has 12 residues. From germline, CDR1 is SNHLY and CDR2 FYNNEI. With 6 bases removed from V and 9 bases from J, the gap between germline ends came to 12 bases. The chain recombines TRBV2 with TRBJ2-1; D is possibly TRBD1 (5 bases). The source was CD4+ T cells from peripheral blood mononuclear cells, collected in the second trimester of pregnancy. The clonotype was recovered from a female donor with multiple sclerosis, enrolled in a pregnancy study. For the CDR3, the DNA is TGTGCCAGCAGGACAGATGTCAGTGAGCAGTTCTTC. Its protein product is CASRTDVSEQFF. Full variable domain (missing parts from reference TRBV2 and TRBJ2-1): EPEVTQTPSHQVTQMGQEVILRCVPISNHLYFYWYRQILGQKVEFLVSFYNNEISEKSEIFDDQFSVERPDGSNFTLKIRSTKLEDSAMYFCASRTDVSEQFFGPGTRLTVL.